These T cell receptor beta chains were read from a single sample in a study of blood T cell repertoires in COVID-19. Some clones are missing from TCRdb's copy, which holds only in-frame ones; the method was immunoSEQ multiplex PCR. The repertoire holds nearly 200,000 clones, with 84% as singletons. Sequencing used peripheral blood. Receptors were obtained from a human donor in a cohort sampled during active COVID-19. Both conserved end residues are part of each CDR3. Fields, in order: clone size, J gene, V gene, D gene, CDR3 protein, CDR3 DNA. D genes are given only for firm matches. Expanded clones are given a class, and other clones once, few, many or no size at all.

- | TRBJ2-5 | TRBV5-1 | TRBD1 | CASSTGGIQETQYF | TGCGCCAGCAGCACAGGGGGGATCCAAGAGACCCAGTACTTC
- | TRBJ2-1 | TRBV3-1/TRBV3-2 | - | CASSQVGGGATNEQFF | TGTGCCAGCAGCCAAGTCGGTGGGGGGGCTACTAACGAGCAGTTCTTC
- | TRBJ2-5 | TRBV2 | TRBD2 | CATLPGRARETQYF | TGTGCCACCCTACCGGGGAGGGCGCGGGAGACCCAGTACTTC
few | TRBJ1-6 | TRBV19 | - | CASSPQVPNSPLHF | TGTGCCAGTAGTCCACAGGTCCCTAATTCACCCCTCCACTTT
- | TRBJ2-5 | TRBV5-1 | TRBD1 | CASSLGPQGAGETQYF | TGCGCCAGCAGCTTGGGGCCGCAGGGGGCGGGAGAGACCCAGTACTTC
- | TRBJ1-6 | TRBV7-9 | - | CASNLGGVESPLHF | TGTGCCAGCAACCTAGGGGGTGTCGAGTCACCCCTCCACTTT
- | TRBJ1-3 | TRBV2 | - | CASSVEGVVAGNTIYF | TGTGCCAGCAGCGTCGAGGGGGTAGTAGCTGGAAACACCATATATTTT
- | TRBJ1-2 | TRBV7-8 | TRBD1 | CASSPYRTGGDGYTF | TGTGCCAGCAGCCCCTATCGGACAGGGGGGGATGGCTACACCTTC
- | TRBJ1-2 | TRBV3-1/TRBV3-2 | TRBD1 | CASSHGRDRGYYGYTF | TGTGCCAGCAGCCATGGCAGGGACAGGGGGTACTATGGCTACACCTTC
- | TRBJ2-3 | TRBV5-1 | - | CASSSGSTDTQYF | TGCGCCAGTTCCAGCGGCAGCACAGATACGCAGTATTTT
- | TRBJ1-1 | TRBV11-3 | - | CASSLGSPNNRDGSEAFF | TGTGCCAGCAGCTTAGGCTCTCCGAACAACCGGGACGGGAGTGAAGCTTTCTTT
- | TRBJ2-1 | TRBV19 | - | CASSPRGYNEQFF | TGTGCCAGTAGTCCGCGGGGATACAATGAGCAGTTCTTC
- | TRBJ2-7 | TRBV27 | - | CASSSLDSQYYEQYF | TGTGCCAGCAGTTCCCTCGACTCACAATACTACGAGCAGTACTTC
- | TRBJ1-6 | TRBV19 | - | CASRRVEPSDNSPLHF | TGTGCCAGTAGGCGGGTCGAACCCAGTGATAATTCACCCCTCCACTTT
- | TRBJ2-2 | TRBV18 | - | CASSPSRYSEGELFF | TGTGCCAGCTCACCATCCCGTTATTCCGAGGGGGAGCTGTTTTTT
once | TRBJ2-7 | TRBV5-1 | TRBD1 | CASSLPRDSVSSYEQYF | TGCGCCAGCAGCTTACCCCGGGACAGCGTCTCATCCTACGAGCAGTACTTC
- | TRBJ1-1 | TRBV6-4 | - | CASRDGNRNTEAFF | TGTGCCAGCAGAGACGGAAACAGGAACACTGAAGCTTTCTTT
- | TRBJ1-1 | TRBV21-1 | - | CASSTKGHPNTEAFF | TGTGCCAGCAGCACTAAGGGACACCCGAACACTGAAGCTTTCTTT
- | TRBJ1-5 | TRBV6-6 | - | CASGMEEHQPQHF | TGTGCCAGCGGAATGGAGGAGCATCAGCCCCAGCATTTT
- | TRBJ1-1 | TRBV28 | - | CASSLSPGVGSLNTEAFF | TGTGCCAGCAGTTTAAGTCCGGGGGTTGGAAGTCTGAACACTGAAGCTTTCTTT
- | TRBJ2-1 | TRBV19 | - | CASSTQGLSYNEQFF | TGTGCCAGTAGTACACAGGGTCTCTCCTACAATGAGCAGTTCTTC
- | TRBJ2-5 | TRBV5-5 | - | CASSGGHGLQETQYF | TGTGCCAGCAGCGGGGGACACGGTCTTCAAGAGACCCAGTACTTC
- | TRBJ2-3 | TRBV2 | TRBD1 | CASRPGQAPFDTQYF | TGTGCCAGCAGACCCGGACAGGCGCCCTTTGATACGCAGTATTTT
- | TRBJ2-7 | TRBV20-1 | - | CSASPLYEQYF | TGCAGTGCTAGCCCTCTCTACGAGCAGTACTTC
- | TRBJ1-4 | TRBV5-8 | - | CASSLAGINEKLFF | TGTGCCAGCAGCTTGGCAGGGATTAATGAAAAACTGTTTTTT
few | TRBJ1-4 | TRBV6-2/TRBV6-3 | TRBD1 | CASSSNRGLGEKLFF | TGTGCCAGCAGTTCAAACAGGGGGCTGGGAGAAAAACTGTTTTTT
- | TRBJ1-1 | TRBV30 | - | CAWSRPSGSSMNTEAFF | TGTGCCTGGAGTCGACCGTCCGGGAGCTCCATGAACACTGAAGCTTTCTTT
- | TRBJ1-2 | TRBV12-3/TRBV12-4 | - | CASSRREGAYTF | TGTGCCAGCAGCCGTAGGGAAGGGGCCTACACCTTC